Below, one T cell receptor (beta chain) is given with its context. The antigen it recognizes is unknown. The junction departs from germline at one end; a sequencing error may be responsible. From cysteine to phenylalanine, the CDR3 is 14 amino acids long. Just the 42-base CDR3 DNA is kept, in frame starting at base 1. As encoded in the germline V gene (reference sequence), CDR1 is SGHAT while CDR2 is FQDESV. TCRbeta CDR3 regions were amplified from genomic DNA by means of the immunoSEQ Assay, a bias-controlled multiplex PCR. The authors' analysis ran thus. Nucleated cell counts per sample were estimated from amplification of reference gene primers within the assay. Sequence reads were collapsed and filtered to measure the absolute abundance of every unique TCRbeta CDR3 rearrangement. Productive Simpson clonality was computed per sample as the square root of Simpson's diversity index over productive rearrangements. TCRdb retrieved this table from immuneACCESS and kept in-frame rearrangements only. Not all clones are present; in checked studies, unresolved V genes account for under half, and no reason is known for the remainder. Clone size and V and J calls were adopted from that table, with D and trimming inferred from the DNA. In this sample the table shows fewer than 30,000 clones, approximately 81% of which occur a single time. Clones ranked in the top ten supply 40% to 65% of the sample.

This specimen belongs to a study of blood T cell repertoires in COVID-19 (dated by TCRdb to 2018 to 2020). Some background on the complete study: Samples from collaborators originated in the United States, Italy and Spain and spanned both the acute and convalescent phases of COVID-19. The prospective study material was composed of cDNA or gDNA derived from T cells, B-cell-depleted T cells, or PBMCs. Samples came from the ongoing ImmuneRACE study (first 160 participants) plus 1,254 subjects from 6 global collaborators. The repertoires were made available in a free public database intended to serve as a resource for research on the immune response to SARS-CoV-2. Where available, HLA class I and class II types were taken from metadata supplied by the sample provider and were not determined by assay-based typing. The dataset comprised deeply sampled blood TCRbeta repertoires from subjects exposed to, actively infected with, or recovered from COVID-19. A de-identified subject ID, COVID-19 status, age in years and sex were almost always included in the sample metadata. Here is what the overall study found, with its caveats: How much clinical and demographic metadata was included differed by source and by participant, and the metadata was provided uncurated.

The collaborating institutions used their own protocols to collect whole blood in K2EDTA tubes. For TCRbeta analysis, collaborators shipped samples as frozen whole blood, isolated PBMCs, or DNA extracted from either of those sample types. The chain was built from TRBV11-1 and TRBJ2-2; TRBD2 matches 11 bases in the middle. This TCR was sampled from a man aged 50 to 60 with active or convalescent COVID-19. Source material: peripheral blood. The CDR3 reads as follows: CASSQLAGAGVLFF. The DNA sequence is as follows: TGTGCCAGCAGCCAACTAGCGGGGGCGGGGGTGCTGTTTTTT. The full variable domain, with segments outside the CDR3 supplied by the reference TRBV11-1 and TRBJ2-2 proteins, appears as EAEVAQSPRYKITEKSQAVAFWCDPISGHATLYWYRQILGQGPELLVQFQDESVVDDSQLPKDRFSAERLKGVDSTLKIQPAELGDSAMYLCASSQLAGAGVLFFGEGSRLTVL.